Sequencing of this TCR beta chain was carried out in a study of T-cell reconstitution after alpha-beta-depleted transplantation in children. Study observations and caveats: Once a year had passed after transplant, T-cell counts and diversity came mostly from newly produced T cells.

The CDR3 runs to 19 residues. Using unique molecular identifiers, the investigators prepared the TCRbeta library. One entry per CDR3 protein, called by TCRdb with MiXCR from the PCR reads. The sample has 200,000 to 250,000 distinct CDR3 sequences; about 25% are singletons. As to this clonotype: What it recognizes is unknown.

The clonotype comes from a girl aged 2-10 years with Fanconi anemia, due to receive a stem cell transplant. This chain connects TRBV12-2 to TRBJ2-1; the tabulated D call, TRBD2, remains unverified against the DNA. TRBV12-2 is a listed pseudogene. Specimen: PBMCs, collected before TCRalphabeta/CD19-depleted stem cell transplant. CDR3 amino acids: CASRLVRRVSGSSVNEQFF. In DNA form, the CDR3 reads TGTGCAAGTCGCTTAGTAAGACGGGTAAGCGGGAGTTCTGTGAATGAGCAGTTCTTC.